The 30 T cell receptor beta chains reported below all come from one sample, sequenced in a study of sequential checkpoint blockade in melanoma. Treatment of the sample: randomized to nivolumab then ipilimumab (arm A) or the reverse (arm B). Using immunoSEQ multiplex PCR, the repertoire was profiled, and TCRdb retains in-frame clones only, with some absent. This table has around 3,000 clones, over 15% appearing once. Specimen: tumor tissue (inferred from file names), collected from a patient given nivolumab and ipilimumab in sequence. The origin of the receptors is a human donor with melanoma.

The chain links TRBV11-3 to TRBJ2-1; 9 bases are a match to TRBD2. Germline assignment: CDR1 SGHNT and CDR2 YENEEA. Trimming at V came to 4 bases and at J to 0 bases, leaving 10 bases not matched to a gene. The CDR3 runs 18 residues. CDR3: CASSSKRAGGLSYNEQFF. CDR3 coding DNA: TGTGCCAGCAGCTCTAAGAGGGCGGGGGGGCTCTCCTACAATGAGCAGTTCTTC.

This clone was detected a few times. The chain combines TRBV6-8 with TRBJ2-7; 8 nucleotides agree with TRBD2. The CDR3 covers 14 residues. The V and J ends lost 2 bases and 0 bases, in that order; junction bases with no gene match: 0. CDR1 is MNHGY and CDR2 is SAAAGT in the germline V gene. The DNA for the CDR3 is TGTGCCAGCAGTTACGGGACTAGCTCCTACGAGCAGTACTTC. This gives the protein CASSYGTSSYEQYF.

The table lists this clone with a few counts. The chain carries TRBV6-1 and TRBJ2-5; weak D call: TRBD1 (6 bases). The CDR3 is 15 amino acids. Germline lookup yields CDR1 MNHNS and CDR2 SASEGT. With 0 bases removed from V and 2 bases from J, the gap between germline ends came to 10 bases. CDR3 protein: CASSEAAGTQETQYF. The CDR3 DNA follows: TGTGCCAGCAGTGAAGCGGCCGGGACACAAGAGACCCAGTACTTC.

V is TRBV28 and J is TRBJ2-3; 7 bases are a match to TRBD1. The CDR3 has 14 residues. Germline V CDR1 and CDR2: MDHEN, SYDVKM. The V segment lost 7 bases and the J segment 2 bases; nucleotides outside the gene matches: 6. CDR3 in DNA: TGTGCCAGCAAAGGGACAGTTGACACAGATACGCAGTATTTT. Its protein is CASKGTVDTDTQYF.

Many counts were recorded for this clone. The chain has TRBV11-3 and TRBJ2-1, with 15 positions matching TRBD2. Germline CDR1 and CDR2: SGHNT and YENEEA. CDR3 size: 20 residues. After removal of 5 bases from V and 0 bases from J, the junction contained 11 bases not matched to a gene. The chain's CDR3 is CASSPRGLAGGRSSYNEQFF. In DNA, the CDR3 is TGTGCCAGCAGCCCACGGGGACTAGCGGGGGGTCGAAGCTCCTACAATGAGCAGTTCTTC.

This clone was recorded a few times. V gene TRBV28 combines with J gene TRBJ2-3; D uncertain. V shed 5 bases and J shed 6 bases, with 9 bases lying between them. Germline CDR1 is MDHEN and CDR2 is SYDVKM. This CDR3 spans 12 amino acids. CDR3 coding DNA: TGTGCCAGCAGTCCCACATTTGATACGCAGTATTTT. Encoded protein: CASSPTFDTQYF.

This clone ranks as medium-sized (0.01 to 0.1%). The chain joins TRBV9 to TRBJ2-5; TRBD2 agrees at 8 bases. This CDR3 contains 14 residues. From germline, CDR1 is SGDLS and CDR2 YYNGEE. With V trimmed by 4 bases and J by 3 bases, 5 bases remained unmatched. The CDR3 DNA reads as TGTGCCAGCAGCCCAAAGGGACTAGAAGAGACCCAGTACTTC. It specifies CASSPKGLEETQYF. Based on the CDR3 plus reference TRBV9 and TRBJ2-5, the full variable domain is DSGVTQTPKHLITATGQRVTLRCSPRSGDLSVYWYQQSLDQGLQFLIQYYNGEERAKGNILERFSAQQFPDLHSELNLSSLELGDSALYFCASSPKGLEETQYFGPGTRLLVL.

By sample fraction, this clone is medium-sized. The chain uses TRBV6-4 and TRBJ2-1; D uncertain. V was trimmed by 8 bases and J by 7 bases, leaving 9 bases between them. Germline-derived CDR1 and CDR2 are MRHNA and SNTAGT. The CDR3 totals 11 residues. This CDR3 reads CASVDMNEQFF. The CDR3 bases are TGTGCCAGCGTTGATATGAATGAGCAGTTCTTC.

CDR3 DNA sequence: TGTGCCAGCAGTTCGTACGGACTAGCGGGGACCACAGATACGCAGTATTTT. Its protein product is CASSSYGLAGTTDTQYF. The genes are TRBV6-8 and TRBJ2-3; 12 bases line up with TRBD2. The junction had 7 bases not matched to a gene; V was cut back by 4 bases and J by 2 bases. The CDR3 extends over 17 amino acids. Looked up from germline, CDR1 is MNHGY and CDR2 is SAAAGT.

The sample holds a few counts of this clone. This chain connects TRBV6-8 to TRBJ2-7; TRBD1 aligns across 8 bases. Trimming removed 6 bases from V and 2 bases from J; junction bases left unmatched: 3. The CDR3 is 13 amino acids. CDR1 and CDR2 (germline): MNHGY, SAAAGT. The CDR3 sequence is CASSIQGAYEQYF. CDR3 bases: TGTGCCAGCAGCATACAGGGGGCCTACGAGCAGTACTTC.

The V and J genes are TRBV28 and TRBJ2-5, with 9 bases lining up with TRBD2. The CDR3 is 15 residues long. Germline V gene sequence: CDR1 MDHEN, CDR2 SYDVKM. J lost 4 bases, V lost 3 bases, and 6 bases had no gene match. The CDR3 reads CASSFRGGAVETQYF. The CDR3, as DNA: TGTGCCAGCAGTTTCCGCGGGGGGGCAGTAGAGACCCAGTACTTC.

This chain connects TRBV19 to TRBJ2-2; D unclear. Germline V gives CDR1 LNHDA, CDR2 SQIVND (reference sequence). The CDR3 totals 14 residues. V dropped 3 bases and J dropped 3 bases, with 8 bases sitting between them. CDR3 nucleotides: TGTGCCAGTAGTATTTCTGGACACACCGGGGAGCTGTTTTTT. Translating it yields CASSISGHTGELFF. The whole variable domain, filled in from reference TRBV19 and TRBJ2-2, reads DGGITQSPKYLFRKEGQNVTLSCEQNLNHDAMYWYRQDPGQGLRLIYYSQIVNDFQKGDIAEGYSVSREKKESFPLTVTSAQKNPTAFYLCASSISGHTGELFFGEGSRLTVL.

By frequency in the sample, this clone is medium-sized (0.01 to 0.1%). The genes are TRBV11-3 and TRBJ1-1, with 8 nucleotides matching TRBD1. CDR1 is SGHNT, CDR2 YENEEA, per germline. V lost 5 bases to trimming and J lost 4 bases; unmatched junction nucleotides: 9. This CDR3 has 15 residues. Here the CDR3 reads CASSQGQGEVTEAFF. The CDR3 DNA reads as TGTGCCAGCAGCCAAGGACAGGGAGAGGTCACTGAAGCTTTCTTT.

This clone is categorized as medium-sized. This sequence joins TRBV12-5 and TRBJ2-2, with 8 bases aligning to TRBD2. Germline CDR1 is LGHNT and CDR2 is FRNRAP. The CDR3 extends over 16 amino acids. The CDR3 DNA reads TGTGCCAGCACCCCGGGGGGGTCGAGGAACACCGGGGAGCTGTTTTTT. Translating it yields CASTPGGSRNTGELFF.

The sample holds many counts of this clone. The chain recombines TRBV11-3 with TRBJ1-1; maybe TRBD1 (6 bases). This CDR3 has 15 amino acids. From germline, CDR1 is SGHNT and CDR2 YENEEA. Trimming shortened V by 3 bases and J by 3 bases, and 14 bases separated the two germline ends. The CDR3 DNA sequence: TGTGCCAGCAGCTTGGTCGGGGGGCCGGACACTGAAGCTTTCTTT. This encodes CASSLVGGPDTEAFF.

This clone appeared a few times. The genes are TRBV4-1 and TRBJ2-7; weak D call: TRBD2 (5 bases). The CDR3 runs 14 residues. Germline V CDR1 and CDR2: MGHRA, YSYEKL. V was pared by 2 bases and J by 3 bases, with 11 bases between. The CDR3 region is CASSQSGLSYEQYF. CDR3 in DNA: TGCGCCAGCAGCCAAAGCGGACTGAGCTACGAGCAGTACTTC.

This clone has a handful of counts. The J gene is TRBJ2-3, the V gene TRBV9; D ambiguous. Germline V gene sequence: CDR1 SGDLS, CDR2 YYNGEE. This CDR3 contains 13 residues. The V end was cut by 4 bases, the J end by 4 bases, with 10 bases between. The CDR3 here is CASSTRQSDTQYF. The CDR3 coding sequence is TGTGCCAGCAGCACCCGCCAATCAGATACGCAGTATTTT. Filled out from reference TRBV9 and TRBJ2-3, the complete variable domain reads DSGVTQTPKHLITATGQRVTLRCSPRSGDLSVYWYQQSLDQGLQFLIQYYNGEERAKGNILERFSAQQFPDLHSELNLSSLELGDSALYFCASSTRQSDTQYFGPGTRLTVL.

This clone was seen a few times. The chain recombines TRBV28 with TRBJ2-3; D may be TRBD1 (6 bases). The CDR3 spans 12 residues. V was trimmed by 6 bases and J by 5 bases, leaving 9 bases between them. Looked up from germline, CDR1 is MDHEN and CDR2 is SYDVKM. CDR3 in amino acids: CASSPGVDTQYF. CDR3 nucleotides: TGTGCCAGCAGCCCAGGGGTAGATACGCAGTATTTT. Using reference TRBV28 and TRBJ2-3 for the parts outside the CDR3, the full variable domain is DVKVTQSSRYLVKRTGEKVFLECVQDMDHENMFWYRQDPGLGLRLIYFSYDVKMKEKGDIPEGYSVSREKKERFSLILESASTNQTSMYLCASSPGVDTQYFGPGTRLTVL.

The CDR3 DNA reads as TGTGCCAGTAGTACCGCCACGTCCCTCGAGGAGACCCAGTACTTC. As protein: CASSTATSLEETQYF. The chain joins TRBV19 to TRBJ2-5; unclear D gene. The CDR3 runs 15 residues. V was cut by 4 bases and J by 5 bases, with 17 bases left in between. The germline gives CDR1 LNHDA, CDR2 SQIVND (reference sequence).

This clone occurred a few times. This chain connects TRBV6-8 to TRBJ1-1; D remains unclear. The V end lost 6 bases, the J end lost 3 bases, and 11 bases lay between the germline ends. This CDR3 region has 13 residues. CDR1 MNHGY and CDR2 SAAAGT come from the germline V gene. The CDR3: CASRPHYYTEAFF. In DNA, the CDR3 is TGTGCCAGCAGACCCCACTATTACACTGAAGCTTTCTTT.

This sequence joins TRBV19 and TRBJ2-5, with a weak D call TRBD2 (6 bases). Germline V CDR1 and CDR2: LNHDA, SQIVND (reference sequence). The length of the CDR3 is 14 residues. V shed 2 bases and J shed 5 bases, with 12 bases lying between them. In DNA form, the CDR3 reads TGTGCCAGTAGTATAAGAAGTCTAGCGGAGACCCAGTACTTC. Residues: CASSIRSLAETQYF.

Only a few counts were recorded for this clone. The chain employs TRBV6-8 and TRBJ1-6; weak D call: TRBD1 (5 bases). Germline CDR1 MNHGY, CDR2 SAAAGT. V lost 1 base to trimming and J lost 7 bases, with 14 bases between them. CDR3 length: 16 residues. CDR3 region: CASSYYVGRGNSPLHF. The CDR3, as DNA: TGTGCCAGCAGTTACTATGTGGGGCGCGGCAATTCACCCCTCCACTTT.

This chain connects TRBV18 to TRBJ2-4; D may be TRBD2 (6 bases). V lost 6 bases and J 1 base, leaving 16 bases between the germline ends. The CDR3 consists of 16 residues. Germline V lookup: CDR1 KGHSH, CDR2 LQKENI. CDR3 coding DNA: TGTGCCAGCTCGTTTCCGGGAGCCGGGGCCAAAAACATTCAGTACTTC. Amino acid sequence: CASSFPGAGAKNIQYF.

The CDR3 region has the DNA TGTGCCAGTAGTATATTAAGCGGGGGGCGTACCGGGGAGCTGTTTTTT. This sequence encodes CASSILSGGRTGELFF. The rearrangement uses TRBV19 and TRBJ2-2; 9 nucleotides align to TRBD2. Germline CDR1 LNHDA, CDR2 SQIVND (reference sequence). V trimming: 2 bases; J trimming: 5 bases; junction bases outside the gene matches: 6. The CDR3 sequence is 16 residues long.

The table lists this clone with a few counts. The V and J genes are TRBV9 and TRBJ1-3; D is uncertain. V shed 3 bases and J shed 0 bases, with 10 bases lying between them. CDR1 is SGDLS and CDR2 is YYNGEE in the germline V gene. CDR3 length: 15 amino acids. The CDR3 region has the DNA TGTGCCAGCAGCGGGCCAGCACCCTCTGGAAACACCATATATTTT. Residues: CASSGPAPSGNTIYF.

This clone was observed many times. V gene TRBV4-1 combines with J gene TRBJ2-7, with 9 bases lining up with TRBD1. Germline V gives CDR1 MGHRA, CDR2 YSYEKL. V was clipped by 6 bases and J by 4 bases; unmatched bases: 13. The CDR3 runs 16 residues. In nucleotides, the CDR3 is TGCGCCAGCAGTCTGGGACCCACAGGGGGCCGGTACGAGCAGTACTTC. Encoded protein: CASSLGPTGGRYEQYF.

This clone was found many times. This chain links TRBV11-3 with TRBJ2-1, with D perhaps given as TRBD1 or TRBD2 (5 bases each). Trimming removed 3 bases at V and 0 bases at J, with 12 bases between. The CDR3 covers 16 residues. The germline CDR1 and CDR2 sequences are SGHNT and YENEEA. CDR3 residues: CASSFGGGSSYNEQFF. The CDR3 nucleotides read TGTGCCAGCAGCTTTGGTGGGGGAAGCTCCTACAATGAGCAGTTCTTC.

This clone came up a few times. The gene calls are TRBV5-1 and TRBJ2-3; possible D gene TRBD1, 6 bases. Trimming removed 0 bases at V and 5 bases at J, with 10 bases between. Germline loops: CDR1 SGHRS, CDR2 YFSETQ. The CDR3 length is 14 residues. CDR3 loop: CASSLGGLEDTQYF. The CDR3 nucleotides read TGCGCCAGCAGCTTGGGGGGGCTGGAAGATACGCAGTATTTT.

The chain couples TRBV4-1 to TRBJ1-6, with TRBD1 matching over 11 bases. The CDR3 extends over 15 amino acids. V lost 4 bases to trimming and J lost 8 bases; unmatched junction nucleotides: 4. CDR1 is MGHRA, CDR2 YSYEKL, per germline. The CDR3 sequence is CASSRGDRGYSPLHF. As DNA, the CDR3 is TGCGCCAGCAGCCGGGGGGACAGGGGGTATTCACCCCTCCACTTT.

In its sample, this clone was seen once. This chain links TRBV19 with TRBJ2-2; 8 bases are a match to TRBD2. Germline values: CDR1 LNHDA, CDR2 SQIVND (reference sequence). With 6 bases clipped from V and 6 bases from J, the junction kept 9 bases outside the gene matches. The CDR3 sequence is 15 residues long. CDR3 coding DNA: TGTGCCAGTAGCAAAAACGGACTAGCCGCCGGGGAGCTGTTTTTT. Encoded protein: CASSKNGLAAGELFF.